This is a list of T cell receptor beta chains from one sample in a study of monozygotic twins with inflammatory bowel disease. TCRdb derives one entry per CDR3 protein from the 5' RACE reads, leaving out DNA. This sample's clone table lists 300,000 to 400,000 distinct CDR3 sequences. The source material was blood. These receptors all come from a human donor with ulcerative colitis or Crohn's disease, or a healthy co-twin of an affected twin (not recorded which). Both conserved end residues are part of each CDR3.

>TRBV2|TRBJ2-3
CASSGQLGRSVTQYF
>TRBV10-3|TRBJ1-2
CAISEPRQGAGGYTF
>TRBV4-1|TRBJ2-1
CASSQATSGYYNEQFF
>TRBV20-1|TRBJ2-7
CSALRSSTGAEQYF
>TRBV18|TRBJ1-2
CASSPRTGLDYGYTF
>TRBV7-2|TRBJ2-7
CASSLVATGKFYEQYF
>TRBV6-2/TRBV6-3|TRBJ2-1
CASSSTGTGAYNEQFF
>TRBV5-6|TRBJ2-7
CASSLKLGRRAYEQYF
>TRBV27|TRBJ1-5
CASSRDRVSNSNQPQHF
>TRBV25-1|TRBJ1-4
CASSECTPGPARATNEKLFF
>TRBV4-3|TRBJ2-3
CASGRGGTDTQYF
>TRBV19|TRBJ1-1
CASSIFRDKSEAFF
>TRBV7-2|TRBJ2-5
CASSVGSNGETQYF
>TRBV30|TRBJ1-2
CAWSEQNYGYTF
>TRBV11-2|TRBJ1-4
CASSRTGALNEKLFF
>TRBV28|TRBJ1-1
CASRSGTGFLQAFF
>TRBV4-2|TRBJ2-3
CASSPHASTDTQYF
>TRBV6-5|TRBJ1-3
CASRDSSGWANTIYF
>TRBV2|TRBJ2-7
CASSETSLGEQYF
>TRBV4-3|TRBJ1-5
CASSQDREGRDRGPYQPQHF
>TRBV20-1|TRBJ2-7
CSARDPLIYEQYF
>TRBV7-2|TRBJ1-3
CASSIWPSLAGNTIYF
>TRBV18|TRBJ2-5
CASSPRVRQETQYF
>TRBV7-2|TRBJ1-4
CASSPDRGTEKLFF
>TRBV19|TRBJ2-7
CASSIGRGSYEQYF
>TRBV11-1|TRBJ2-1
CASRRGRVIGASYNEQFF
>TRBV4-3|TRBJ2-7
CASSQDLRLYEQYF